This TCR beta chain was observed in a study of blood T cell repertoires in COVID-19. Whole-study context: The United States, Italy and Spain provided the acute and convalescent COVID-19 samples.

This clone has just a few counts. Unmatched junction bases numbered 3, after V lost 6 bases and J lost 4 bases. CDR3 size: 13 residues. Germline V gene lookup returns CDR1 SNHLY and CDR2 FYNNEI. How the authors handled the data: Reference gene primer amplification gave nucleated cell count estimates. Assay used: immunoSEQ multiplex PCR; TCRdb lists only in-frame clones, some missing. V and J calls and clone size are copied from that table; D and trimming were computed from the DNA. The sample holds about 310,000 clones, roughly nine tenths seen once. The V call is TRBV2, the J call TRBJ1-2; 9 nucleotides match TRBD1. The sample taken for sequencing was peripheral blood. The clonotype originates from a woman in her 30s with COVID-19, enrolled during active disease. The CDR3 region is CASRGQGAYGYTF. CDR3 nucleotide sequence: TGTGCCAGCAGGGGACAGGGTGCCTATGGCTACACCTTC.